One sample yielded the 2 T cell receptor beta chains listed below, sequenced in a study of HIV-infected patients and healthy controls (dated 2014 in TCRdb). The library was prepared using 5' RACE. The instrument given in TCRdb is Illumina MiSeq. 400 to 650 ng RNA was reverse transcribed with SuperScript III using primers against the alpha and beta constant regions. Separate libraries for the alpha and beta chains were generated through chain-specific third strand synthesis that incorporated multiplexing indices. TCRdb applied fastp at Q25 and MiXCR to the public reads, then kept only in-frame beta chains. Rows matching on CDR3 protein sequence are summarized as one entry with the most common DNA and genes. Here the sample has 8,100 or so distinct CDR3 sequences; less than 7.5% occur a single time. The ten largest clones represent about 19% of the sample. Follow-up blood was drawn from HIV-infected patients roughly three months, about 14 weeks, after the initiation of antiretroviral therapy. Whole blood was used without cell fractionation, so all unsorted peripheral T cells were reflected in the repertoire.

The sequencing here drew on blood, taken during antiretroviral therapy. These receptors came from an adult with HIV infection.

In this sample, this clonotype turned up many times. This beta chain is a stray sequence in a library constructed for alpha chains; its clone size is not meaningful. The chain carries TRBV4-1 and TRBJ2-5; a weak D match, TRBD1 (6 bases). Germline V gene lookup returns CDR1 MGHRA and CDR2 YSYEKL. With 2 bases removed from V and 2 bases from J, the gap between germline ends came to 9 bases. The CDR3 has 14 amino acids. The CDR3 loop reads CASSQQQGQETQYF. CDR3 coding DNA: TGCGCCAGCAGCCAACAACAGGGTCAAGAGACCCAGTACTTC.

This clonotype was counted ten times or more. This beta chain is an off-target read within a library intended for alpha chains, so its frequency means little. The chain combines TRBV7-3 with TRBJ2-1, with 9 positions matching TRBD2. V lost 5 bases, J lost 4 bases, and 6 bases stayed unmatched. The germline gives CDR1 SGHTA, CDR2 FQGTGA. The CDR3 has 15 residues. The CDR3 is CASSPGTSPYNEQFF. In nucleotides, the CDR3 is TGTGCCAGCAGCCCCGGGACTAGCCCTTACAATGAGCAGTTCTTC.